The next 2 T cell receptor beta chains were all read from a single sample in a study of blood T cell repertoires in COVID-19. Method: immunoSEQ multiplex PCR; TCRdb's copy keeps in-frame clones and lacks some. The table shows fewer than 120,000 clones, with 88% occurring only once. Input material: peripheral blood. These receptors all stem from a woman in her fifties or sixties with acute or convalescent COVID-19.

The chain carries TRBV5-1 and TRBJ2-7; perhaps TRBD2 as D (6 bases). V shed 3 bases and J shed 2 bases, with 12 bases lying between them. Germline loops: CDR1 SGHRS, CDR2 YFSETQ. The CDR3 is 14 residues long. The CDR3 is CASSWRDGAYEQYF. Here the CDR3 DNA reads TGCGCCAGCAGCTGGAGGGACGGAGCCTACGAGCAGTACTTC.

This rearrangement joins TRBV3-1 (or the pseudogene TRBV3-2) to TRBJ1-2; 10 bases agree with TRBD1. CDR3 length equals 15 residues. The germline CDR1 and CDR2 sequences are LGHDT and YNNKEL (reference sequence). The V gene end was trimmed by 3 bases and the J gene end by 2 bases; junction bases not matched to a gene: 3. The CDR3 DNA reads as TGTGCCAGCAGCCACGACAGGGGGCTGAACTATGGCTACACCTTC. Translating gives CASSHDRGLNYGYTF.